This T cell receptor (beta chain) was found in a study of regulatory T cells in long-lasting Graves disease. Germline CDR1 is SGDLS and CDR2 is YYNGEE. The V and J ends lost 0 bases and 3 bases respectively, with 10 bases between them. The CDR3 extends over 14 amino acids. Construction of the TCR beta libraries employed iRepertoire HTBI primers in conjunction with Arm-PCR of CDR3 regions. TCRdb redid the calling of the multiplex PCR reads with MiXCR, one entry per CDR3 protein. Seen here are around 450,000 distinct CDR3 sequences, 15% to 20% observed once, and the top ten hold roughly an eighth. This sample's time point: newly diagnosed GD, antithyroid drugs for less than 3 months. Making the TCR library involved RNA that had been extracted from PBMCs. This clonotype has more than one count but fewer than ten. These sequences were also reported in another study, on T cells in Graves' hyperthyroidism and ophthalmopathy. According to that study: The HTBI primer set served for first-round RT-PCR of the TCR CDR3.

The clonotype originates from a man in his forties with Graves disease. This specimen was peripheral blood mononuclear cells (PBMCs), taken at new diagnosis, from a patient treated with antithyroid drugs. The rearrangement links TRBV9 to TRBJ2-7; D gene uncertain. DNA for the CDR3: TGTGCCAGCAGCGTAGAGTCAGACTTCTACGAGCAGTACTTC. Translated: CASSVESDFYEQYF.